The 12 T cell receptor beta chains below were found in one sample sequenced in a study of early stage breast cancer tumors. Clones were read by immunoSEQ multiplex PCR, and TCRdb kept only the in-frame ones, dropping some. This sample carries about 51,000 clones, 78% of them seen once, and the ten largest clones take roughly 3.4%. Sequencing was performed on blood. These receptors all stem from a person in their 40s with breast cancer.

CDR3 nucleotides: TGTGCCAGTCGTGGACAGGGGCAGGGCTACACCTTC. Amino acids: CASRGQGQGYTF. The gene calls are TRBV19 and TRBJ1-2, with 9 bases matching TRBD1. Germline V CDR1 and CDR2: LNHDA, SQIVND (reference sequence). The trim removed 8 bases at V and 8 bases at J, leaving 6 bases unmatched. This CDR3 has 12 amino acids.

The chain uses TRBV19 and TRBJ2-1; D tentatively fits TRBD1 or TRBD2 (5 bases each). V lost 7 bases and J 8 bases, leaving 21 bases between the germline ends. CDR1 is LNHDA, CDR2 SQIVND, per germline (reference sequence). The CDR3 has 15 amino acids. CDR3 sequence reads: CASKSGWEQGDEQFF. The CDR3 DNA reads as TGTGCCAGTAAGTCAGGGTGGGAGCAAGGGGATGAGCAGTTCTTC.

This clone appeared a few times. This chain links TRBV27 with TRBJ2-7; 7 nucleotides line up with TRBD1. The junction had 11 bases not matched to a gene; V was cut back by 3 bases and J by 3 bases. The CDR3 consists of 16 residues. The germline V gene encodes CDR1 MNHEY and CDR2 SMNVEV (reference sequence). The CDR3 DNA follows: TGTGCCAGCAGTTTCTCCGGGACAGAGATCTTCTACGAGCAGTACTTC. As protein: CASSFSGTEIFYEQYF.

This chain links TRBV14 with TRBJ2-3; weak D call: TRBD1 (5 bases). Trimming pared 3 bases from V and 0 bases from J, leaving 7 bases between. This CDR3 comprises 14 residues. From germline, CDR1 is SGHDN and CDR2 FVKESK. The CDR3 region has the DNA TGTGCCAGCAGCCAGAGACAGAGCACAGATACGCAGTATTTT. The encoded protein is CASSQRQSTDTQYF. The full variable domain, with the rest looked up from reference TRBV14 and TRBJ2-3, is EAGVTQFPSHSVIEKGQTVTLRCDPISGHDNLYWYRRVMGKEIKFLLHFVKESKQDESGMPNNRFLAERTGGTYSTLKVQPAELEDSGVYFCASSQRQSTDTQYFGPGTRLTVL.

The table lists this clone with a few counts. V gene TRBV30 combines with J gene TRBJ1-1, with a weak D call TRBD1 (5 bases). V lost 2 bases and J lost 1, with 11 bases in between. The length of the CDR3 is 14 residues. Germline CDR1 is GTSNPN and CDR2 is SVGIG (reference sequence). The CDR3 bases are TGTGCCTGGAGTCTCGCAGGGTGGAACACTGAAGCTTTCTTT. Translated: CAWSLAGWNTEAFF.

J is TRBJ1-3 and V is TRBV5-8, with unresolved D. The CDR3 runs to 15 residues. V gave up 2 bases and J gave up 6 bases, with 15 bases separating them. Per the germline V gene, CDR1 is SGHTS and CDR2 is YDEGEE. Here the CDR3 reads CASSFSSSVSNTIYF. CDR3 DNA sequence: TGTGCCAGCAGCTTCTCCTCGTCCGTCTCAAACACCATATATTTT.

This sequence joins TRBV5-1 and TRBJ1-5, with 7 positions matching TRBD1. V lost 0 bases, J lost 9 bases, and 3 bases stayed unmatched. In germline, CDR1 is SGHRS, CDR2 YFSETQ. The length of the CDR3 is 13 residues. CDR3 amino acids: CASSLGQGGPQHF. CDR3 nucleotide sequence: TGCGCCAGCAGCTTGGGACAGGGAGGGCCCCAGCATTTT. The whole variable domain, filled in from reference TRBV5-1 and TRBJ1-5, reads KAGVTQTPRYLIKTRGQQVTLSCSPISGHRSVSWYQQTPGQGLQFLFEYFSETQRNKGNFPGRFSGRQFSNSRSEMNVSTLELGDSALYLCASSLGQGGPQHFGDGTRLSIL.

This clone was seen once. This chain uses TRBV19 with TRBJ2-3; 9 nucleotides agree with TRBD2. Trimming cost V 5 bases and J 3 bases; bases outside gene matches: 9. The CDR3 has 16 residues. Germline V lookup: CDR1 LNHDA, CDR2 SQIVND (reference sequence). The DNA of the CDR3 is TGTGCCAGTAGTGGAATAGCGGGAGCAGTTACAGATACGCAGTATTTT. Translation gives CASSGIAGAVTDTQYF.

This clone appeared a single time. The chain uses TRBV4-2 and TRBJ2-2; 7 nucleotides match TRBD2. J lost 6 bases, V lost 5 bases, and 12 bases had no gene match. The CDR3 is 16 residues long. CDR1 is LGHNA and CDR2 is YNFKEQ in the germline V gene. The CDR3 DNA sequence: TGTGCCAGCAGCTTTGAGGGAGGGCCCGCCGCCGGGGAGCTGTTTTTT. Its translation is CASSFEGGPAAGELFF.

The sample holds a few counts of this clone. V gene TRBV7-8 combines with J gene TRBJ2-5; D is ambiguous. The CDR3 is 15 amino acids. Trimming removed 3 bases from V and 2 bases from J, with 13 bases in between. The germline V gene encodes CDR1 SGHVS and CDR2 FQNEAQ. The CDR3 DNA reads TGTGCCAGCAGCTTGGGATTTCTCCTACAAGAGACCCAGTACTTC. Translating it yields CASSLGFLLQETQYF.

A few counts support this clone. The V gene is TRBV10-3, the J gene TRBJ1-2; 7 bases map to TRBD1. CDR1 and CDR2 (germline): ENHRY, SYGVKD. Unmatched junction bases numbered 3, after V lost 4 bases and J lost 4 bases. This CDR3 region has 13 residues. Here the CDR3 reads CAISGGQRYGYTF. The CDR3 DNA reads as TGTGCCATCAGTGGGGGACAGCGCTATGGCTACACCTTC.

This clone was seen a few times. V gene TRBV30 combines with J gene TRBJ2-7; perhaps TRBD2 as D (6 bases). Germline V gives CDR1 GTSNPN, CDR2 SVGIG (reference sequence). This CDR3 spans 15 amino acids. V was cut by 7 bases and J by 2 bases, with 21 bases left in between. The CDR3 protein is CASSTGASATYEQYF. CDR3 coding DNA: TGTGCCTCCTCTACTGGGGCTAGCGCCACCTACGAGCAGTACTTC.